The 15 T cell receptor beta chains in this list originate from one sample, sequenced in a study of tumor-infiltrating lymphocytes in primary liver carcinoma. The source material, about 19-30 mg of unsorted bulk tissue, was used to co-extract RNA and DNA. Total RNA amounting to around 530 ng was the source from which TCR beta cDNA was made with a constant-region primer. Amplification in three nested multiplex PCR rounds with slightly modified ARM-PCR gave rise to TCR beta libraries. TRBV1-TRBV30 forward primers paired with a C-beta reverse primer drove the first two PCR rounds, roughly 10 cycles each. TCRdb re-derived calls from the multiplex PCR reads in MiXCR, one entry per CDR3 protein. The sample lists approximately 190,000 distinct CDR3 sequences; roughly 80% were seen once. Sequences were obtained from tumor tissue from primary liver carcinoma. All receptors derive from a man aged 40-50 years with primary liver carcinoma and hepatitis B virus infection.

The rearrangement uses TRBV5-4 and TRBJ1-5, with 7 bases fitting TRBD1. The CDR3 extends over 13 amino acids. CDR1 and CDR2 from the germline V gene are SGHNT and YYREEE (reference sequence). CDR3 amino acids: CTNSGTENQPQHF. In DNA form, the CDR3 reads TGTACCAACAGCGGGACAGAAAATCAGCCCCAGCATTTT. The full variable domain, its missing parts supplied by reference TRBV5-4 and TRBJ1-5, is ETGVTQSPTHLIKTRGQQVTLRCSSQSGHNTVSWYQQALGQGPQFIFQYYREEENGRGNFPPRFSGLQFPNYSSELNVNALELDDSALYLCTNSGTENQPQHFGDGTRLSIL.

In regard to this clonotype: Because the CDR3 is missing its conserved closing phenylalanine or tryptophan, this is likely a read error. The gene calls are TRBV14 and TRBJ2-1, with D possibly being TRBD2 (5 bases). Per the germline V gene, CDR1 is SGHDN and CDR2 is FVKESK. The CDR3 sequence is 16 residues long. The CDR3 bases are TGTGCCAGCAGTGCCGTAGAGGGATGGGTAAACAACGAGCAGTTCTAC. Amino acids: CASSAVEGWVNNEQFY.

About this clonotype itself: One end of the junction does not line up with germline, which may come from a read error. This chain connects TRBV11-2 to TRBJ2-3, with D possibly matching TRBD1 (5 bases). The CDR3 length is 14 residues. The germline gives CDR1 SGHAT, CDR2 FQNNGV. Here the CDR3 DNA reads TGTGCCAGCAACATAAACCGACAAGGGGATACGCAATATTTT. This sequence encodes CASNINRQGDTQYF. Looking up the rest from reference TRBV11-2 and TRBJ2-3 gives the full variable domain: EAGVAQSPRYKIIEKRQSVAFWCNPISGHATLYWYQQILGQGPKLLIQFQNNGVVDDSQLPKDRFSAERLKGVDSTLKIQPAKLEDSAVYLCASNINRQGDTQYFGPGTRLTVL.

Regarding this clonotype: A read error may account for a junction end that differs from germline. The chain joins TRBV5-1 to TRBJ2-5; a possible D gene is TRBD2 (5 bases). The CDR3 is 17 amino acids. Germline CDR1 and CDR2: SGHRS and YFSETQ. The CDR3 DNA is TGCGCCAGCGGCTTGCCGCCGTCGGGCGGAGGCCAAGAGACCCAGTACTTC. It is translated as CASGLPPSGGGQETQYF.

The chain has TRBV6-2 or TRBV6-3 and TRBJ2-3, with D maybe TRBD1 (6 bases). The CDR3 spans 14 residues. The germline V and J ends were trimmed by 6 bases and 6 bases, with 16 bases remaining between them. CDR1 is MNHEY and CDR2 is SVGEGT in the germline V gene. The CDR3 nucleotides are TGTGCCAGCAGCTACATGGTAGGGGGTGATACGCAGTATTTT. As protein: CASSYMVGGDTQYF.

This clonotype was detected ten times or more. The chain combines TRBV28 with TRBJ2-5; 8 positions match TRBD1. The CDR3 extends over 14 amino acids. CDR1 and CDR2 (germline): MDHEN, SYDVKM. V shed 6 bases, J shed 6 bases, and the junction held 9 bases outside the gene matches. The CDR3 DNA reads as TGTGCCAGCAGCACAGGGGGGAGTGGGAAGACCCAGTACTTC. It encodes CASSTGGSGKTQYF.

Comments on this clonotype: Possible read error: a much larger clone is one base away. V and J are TRBV7-8 and TRBJ2-1, with 8 bases lining up with TRBD2. In germline, CDR1 is SGHVS, CDR2 FQNEAQ. This CDR3 spans 17 amino acids. CDR3 bases: TGTGCCAGCAGGTTAGGGACTAGGGTTAATCGTGTAAATGAGCAGTTCTTC. It codes for CASRLGTRVNRVNEQFF.

For this clonotype: In this CDR3 the conserved last residue, phenylalanine or tryptophan, is missing, so a read error is likely. The chain couples TRBV14 to TRBJ1-3; D is unresolved. The germline CDR1 and CDR2 sequences are SGHDN and FVKESK. The germline V and J ends were trimmed by 3 bases and 0 bases, with 9 bases remaining between them. The CDR3 length is 15 residues. CDR3 in DNA: TGTGCCAGCAGCCATGACGGATCCTCTGGAAACACCATATATATT. It codes for CASSHDGSSGNTIYI.

About this clonotype: Just one base apart from a much larger clone, this may be a read error. The chain combines TRBV29-1 with TRBJ2-4; either TRBD1 or TRBD2 may fit D (6 bases each). The V gene lost 4 bases and the J gene lost 8 bases, with 18 bases spanning the gap. CDR1 SQVTM and CDR2 ANQGSEA come from the germline V gene. The CDR3 is 14 amino acids. The chain's CDR3 is CSVAHGAGEDIQYF. The DNA of the CDR3 is TGCAGCGTTGCCCACGGGGCAGGGGAGGACATTCAGTACTTC.

Points on this clonotype: An end of the junction differs from the germline gene, which may be a read error. Here the CDR3 DNA reads TGTGACAGCAGTTTACGGGGCCAACTAGCGTCAGCCGATACGCAGTATTTT. Protein sequence: CDSSLRGQLASADTQYF. The chain couples TRBV12-3 or TRBV12-4 to TRBJ2-3, with TRBD2 matching 7 bases. CDR3 length equals 17 residues.

The count of this clonotype is one. The conserved phenylalanine or tryptophan is not found at the CDR3 terminus, so this likely reflects a read error. CDR3 sequence (DNA): TGCGGCGCTGAGGGTAGCGGGAGTGCAGTTACGCAGTATTAT. Protein product: CGAEGSGSAVTQYY. The gene calls are TRBV29-1 and TRBJ2-3; TRBD2 aligns across 9 bases. In germline, CDR1 is SQVTM, CDR2 ANQGSEA. The CDR3 covers 14 residues.

V usage is TRBV29-1 and J usage is TRBJ2-1; D is unclear. V shed 7 bases and J shed 9 bases, with 13 bases lying between them. The germline V gene has CDR1 SQVTM and CDR2 ANQGSEA. This CDR3 comprises 11 residues. CDR3 nucleotides: TGCAGCGGGTGCTCGGAAAGTGAGCAGTTCTTC. It is translated as CSGCSESEQFF.

The chain has TRBV5-1 and TRBJ2-7; D is possibly TRBD2 (6 bases). The CDR3 loop spans 14 amino acids. Trimming removed 1 base from V and 7 bases from J, with 15 bases in between. Per germline, CDR1 SGHRS and CDR2 YFSETQ. The CDR3 spells CASSLTIGRYEQYF. Written as DNA, the CDR3 is TGCGCCAGCAGCTTGACTATTGGGAGGTATGAGCAGTACTTC.

In regard to this clonotype: One end of the junction varies from germline; a read error may be responsible. The V and J genes are TRBV6-2 or TRBV6-3 and TRBJ2-5, with 9 bases identical to TRBD2. Per the germline V gene, CDR1 is MNHEY and CDR2 is SVGEGT. This CDR3 has 13 amino acids. The DNA of the CDR3 is TGTGCCAGCAGCTCCGGACTAGCGAACGCCCAGTCCTTC. Translating it yields CASSSGLANAQSF.

This clonotype was found once. V gene TRBV6-1 combines with J gene TRBJ2-3; a possible D gene is TRBD2 (6 bases). This CDR3 is 16 amino acids long. V was trimmed by 5 bases and J by 2 bases, leaving 17 bases between them. Germline assignment: CDR1 MNHNS and CDR2 SASEGT. CDR3 sequence (DNA): TGTGCCAGCAGTCAAATGGGAGGACACTACACAGATACGCAGTATTTT. Translating it yields CASSQMGGHYTDTQYF.